One and the same sample provided the 27 T cell receptor beta chains below, sequenced in a study of beta chain features in type 1 diabetes. Expressed TCRB transcripts were sequenced because the entire RNA isolate underwent reverse transcription. The assay was immunoSEQ multiplex PCR, and TCRdb's table has in-frame clones only and misses some. The sample lists about 450,000 clones; about 10% were seen once. The sample was naive CD4+ T cells from blood. The receptors here all came from a woman between 18 and 29 years old in good health.

The chain is built from TRBV11-2 and TRBJ2-7, with TRBD2 matching over 7 bases. The length of the CDR3 is 15 residues. Trimming at V came to 4 bases and at J to 3 bases, leaving 9 bases not matched to a gene. Per germline, CDR1 SGHAT and CDR2 FQNNGV. The CDR3 bases are TGTGCCAGCAGCTCGGGACCCCGGGGGGACTACGAGCAGTACTTC. Its translation: CASSSGPRGDYEQYF.

In this sample, this clone turned up a few times. This rearrangement joins TRBV10-3 to TRBJ2-1, with TRBD1 matching 7 bases. J gave up 7 bases and V 10 bases, and 10 bases lay outside the gene matches. CDR1 and CDR2 (germline): ENHRY, SYGVKD. The CDR3 totals 13 residues. CDR3: CATLTGDWNEQFF. The CDR3 DNA follows: TGTGCCACGCTTACAGGGGATTGGAATGAGCAGTTCTTC.

This clone was detected a few times. CDR3 amino acids: CASSPWTSGDDYEQYF. The DNA of the CDR3 is TGCGCCAGCAGCCCGTGGACTAGCGGGGATGACTACGAGCAGTACTTC. The rearrangement joins TRBV5-1 to TRBJ2-7; 12 nucleotides match TRBD2. The CDR3 is 16 amino acids. CDR1 is SGHRS, CDR2 YFSETQ, per germline. Unmatched junction bases numbered 8, after V lost 4 bases and J lost 3 bases. Full variable domain (remainder filled in from reference TRBV5-1 and TRBJ2-7): KAGVTQTPRYLIKTRGQQVTLSCSPISGHRSVSWYQQTPGQGLQFLFEYFSETQRNKGNFPGRFSGRQFSNSRSEMNVSTLELGDSALYLCASSPWTSGDDYEQYFGPGTRLTVT.

This clone was seen a handful of times. This chain connects TRBV9 to TRBJ2-1, with 12 bases identical to TRBD2. This CDR3 region has 14 residues. Per germline, CDR1 SGDLS and CDR2 YYNGEE. The V gene end was trimmed by 4 bases and the J gene end by 6 bases; junction bases not matched to a gene: 2. The CDR3 protein is CASSPLAGGNEQFF. As DNA, the CDR3 is TGTGCCAGCAGCCCACTAGCGGGAGGCAATGAGCAGTTCTTC.

Ten or more counts support this clone. In the same sample, other DNA sequences code for this CDR3. The gene calls are TRBV29-1 and TRBJ2-7, with 7 bases that match TRBD1. The CDR3 loop spans 12 amino acids. After removal of 6 bases from V and 2 bases from J, the junction contained 4 bases not matched to a gene. CDR1 is SQVTM, CDR2 ANQGSEA, per germline. The CDR3 here is CSVADRAYEQYF. As DNA, the CDR3 is TGCAGCGTGGCCGACAGGGCCTACGAGCAGTACTTC.

The chain has TRBV6-6 and TRBJ2-1, with TRBD2 identical over 13 bases. V shed 4 bases and J 6 bases; nucleotides not matched to a gene: 3. This CDR3 has 15 amino acids. From germline, CDR1 is MNHNY and CDR2 SVGAGI (reference sequence). The CDR3 region has the DNA TGTGCCAGCAGTTCAACTAGCGGGAGGGCCAATGAGCAGTTCTTC. This encodes CASSSTSGRANEQFF.

The chain combines TRBV29-1 with TRBJ1-1, with D unclear. V gave up 5 bases and J gave up 5 bases, with 15 bases separating them. Germline V gene lookup returns CDR1 SQVTM and CDR2 ANQGSEA. This CDR3 region has 13 residues. CDR3 sequence: CSVIESGGTEAFF. In nucleotides, the CDR3 is TGCAGCGTTATCGAGTCGGGCGGAACTGAAGCTTTCTTT.

This clone was seen a few times. V and J are TRBV4-3 and TRBJ2-5; TRBD2 might be the D (7 bases). The germline V gene has CDR1 LGHNA and CDR2 YSLEER. V was clipped by 1 base and J by 2 bases, with 14 bases between them. This CDR3 region has 16 residues. CDR3 sequence (DNA): TGCGCCAGCAGCCAAGTGGGCGGGGGCACTCAAGAGACCCAGTACTTC. Amino acids: CASSQVGGGTQETQYF.

This sequence joins TRBV18 and TRBJ1-1, with a possible D match to TRBD1 (5 bases). The germline V and J ends were trimmed by 2 bases and 1 base, with 11 bases remaining between them. The CDR3 runs 15 residues. Germline V gene data show CDR1 as KGHSH and CDR2 as LQKENI. CDR3 in amino acids: CASSPAGHSNTEAFF. The CDR3 region has the DNA TGTGCCAGCTCACCAGCGGGGCACTCGAACACTGAAGCTTTCTTT.

The sample holds a few counts of this clone. The chain combines TRBV9 with TRBJ2-5; D remains unclear. The CDR3 consists of 14 residues. V gave up 0 bases and J gave up 7 bases, with 13 bases separating them. In germline, CDR1 is SGDLS, CDR2 YYNGEE. The CDR3 reads CASSVELPPGTQYF. In DNA form, the CDR3 reads TGTGCCAGCAGCGTAGAACTGCCCCCAGGGACCCAGTACTTC. Supplemented by reference TRBV9 and TRBJ2-5, the full variable domain reads DSGVTQTPKHLITATGQRVTLRCSPRSGDLSVYWYQQSLDQGLQFLIQYYNGEERAKGNILERFSAQQFPDLHSELNLSSLELGDSALYFCASSVELPPGTQYFGPGTRLLVL.

The V call is TRBV5-1, the J call TRBJ2-5; no firm D call. Deletions cut 1 base from V and 0 bases from J, with 10 bases between. CDR1 and CDR2 from the germline V gene are SGHRS and YFSETQ. The CDR3 is made up of 15 amino acids. The CDR3 nucleotides read TGCGCCAGCAGCTTGTTTTCTGGGTACCAAGAGACCCAGTACTTC. This encodes CASSLFSGYQETQYF. The full variable domain, in which reference TRBV5-1 and TRBJ2-5 provide the parts outside the CDR3, is KAGVTQTPRYLIKTRGQQVTLSCSPISGHRSVSWYQQTPGQGLQFLFEYFSETQRNKGNFPGRFSGRQFSNSRSEMNVSTLELGDSALYLCASSLFSGYQETQYFGPGTRLLVL.

The J gene is TRBJ2-4, the V gene TRBV6-5; D gene unclear. From germline, CDR1 is MNHEY and CDR2 SVGAGI. The CDR3 loop spans 13 amino acids. V was trimmed by 7 bases and J by 1 base, leaving 8 bases between them. DNA of the CDR3: TGTGCCAGCAACCCCGGGGCCAAAAACATTCAGTACTTC. It is translated as CASNPGAKNIQYF.

This clone has just a few counts. The chain uses TRBV7-9 and TRBJ1-3, with a weak D call TRBD1 (5 bases). The CDR3 has 15 amino acids. Looked up from germline, CDR1 is SEHNR and CDR2 is FQNEAQ (reference sequence). Trimming removed 1 base from V and 5 bases from J, with 12 bases in between. CDR3 sequence reads: CASSLEEGKRNTIYF. The DNA of the CDR3 is TGTGCCAGCAGCTTAGAGGAGGGGAAGCGAAACACCATATATTTT.

V is TRBV4-3 and J is TRBJ2-5; 9 nucleotides match TRBD1. This CDR3 has 15 residues. Unmatched junction bases numbered 4, after V lost 1 base and J lost 4 bases. CDR1 and CDR2 (germline): LGHNA, YSLEER. The CDR3 here is CASSQVGQGSETQYF. CDR3 sequence (DNA): TGCGCCAGCAGCCAAGTAGGACAGGGGTCAGAGACCCAGTACTTC.

This clone was seen a handful of times. Other DNA sequences from this sample encode an identical CDR3 as well. The chain has TRBV9 and TRBJ2-1; TRBD2 is a possible D gene (6 bases). Germline V lookup: CDR1 SGDLS, CDR2 YYNGEE. Trimming took 0 bases from V and 0 from J, leaving 7 bases between them. This CDR3 is built from 15 residues. The CDR3 region is CASSVAGGSYNEQFF. The CDR3 region has the DNA TGTGCCAGCAGCGTAGCCGGGGGCTCCTACAATGAGCAGTTCTTC.

The J gene is TRBJ2-7, the V gene TRBV28; TRBD2 is a possible D gene (5 bases). V lost 5 bases and J lost 0, with 11 bases in between. Germline CDR1 and CDR2: MDHEN and SYDVKM. This CDR3 has 14 amino acids. The CDR3 coding sequence is TGTGCCAGCAGTCCCGGAGGCGGCTCCTACGAGCAGTACGTC. It translates to CASSPGGGSYEQYV.

The CDR3: CASKPRDVTSGANVLTF. Here the CDR3 DNA reads TGTGCCAGCAAACCCCGGGACGTAACCTCTGGGGCCAACGTCCTGACTTTC. This chain connects TRBV27 to TRBJ2-6, with D possibly being TRBD1 or TRBD2 (5 bases each). Germline V lookup: CDR1 MNHEY, CDR2 SMNVEV (reference sequence). This CDR3 has 17 residues. V was cut by 7 bases and J by 0 bases, with 16 bases left in between. Full variable domain (remainder filled in from reference TRBV27 and TRBJ2-6): EAQVTQNPRYLITVTGKKLTVTCSQNMNHEYMSWYRQDPGLGLRQIYYSMNVEVTDKGDVPEGYKVSRKEKRNFPLILESPSPNQTSLYFCASKPRDVTSGANVLTFGAGSRLTVL.

This clone has only a few counts. The CDR3, as DNA: TGTGCCAGCAAGGGGGACCTCTACGAGCAGTACTTC. Amino acids: CASKGDLYEQYF. V and J are TRBV2 and TRBJ2-7; D possibly corresponds to TRBD1 (6 bases). Germline V gives CDR1 SNHLY, CDR2 FYNNEI. V lost 7 bases to trimming and J lost 3 bases, with 10 bases between them. The CDR3 is made up of 12 amino acids.

The chain links TRBV10-3 to TRBJ2-7; D gene unclear. Deletions cut 2 bases from V and 3 bases from J, with 5 bases between. In germline, CDR1 is ENHRY, CDR2 SYGVKD. The CDR3 spans 12 residues. CDR3 loop: CAISEGRYEQYV. The CDR3 nucleotides are TGTGCCATCAGTGAGGGCCGCTACGAGCAGTACGTC.

J is TRBJ1-2 and V is TRBV5-4; D possibly corresponds to TRBD1 (5 bases). The length of the CDR3 is 12 residues. Germline CDR1 reads SGHNT; CDR2 reads YYREEE (reference sequence). V lost 4 bases to trimming and J lost 5 bases, with 9 bases between them. CDR3 coding DNA: TGTGCCAGCAGCCCAGGGTTTTATGGCTACACCTTC. Protein: CASSPGFYGYTF.

In this sample, this clone turned up a few times. The chain has TRBV5-1 and TRBJ2-7; perhaps TRBD2 as D (6 bases). This CDR3 region has 14 residues. Germline V lookup: CDR1 SGHRS, CDR2 YFSETQ. V shed 2 bases and J shed 4 bases, with 13 bases lying between them. CDR3 region: CASSLDPGGYEQYV. The CDR3 DNA reads TGCGCCAGCAGCTTAGACCCAGGAGGGTACGAGCAGTACGTC.

This clone was observed a few times. This chain uses TRBV5-1 with TRBJ1-2; possible D gene TRBD1, 6 bases. This CDR3 is 14 amino acids long. V was shortened by 4 bases and J by 1 base, with 11 bases between the two germline ends. CDR1 and CDR2 (germline): SGHRS, YFSETQ. The CDR3 bases are TGCGCCAGCAGCCAGGACAGCTTTAACTATGGCTACACCTTC. It is translated as CASSQDSFNYGYTF.

The table lists this clone with a few counts. The rearrangement uses TRBV12-5 and TRBJ2-1; 8 bases are shared with TRBD1. There are 16 residues in the CDR3. Germline CDR1 LGHNT, CDR2 FRNRAP. V lost 6 bases and J lost 0; bases outside the gene matches: 7. The CDR3 DNA follows: TGTGCTAGTGGCCGGGACAGGCCAAGCTCCTACAATGAGCAGTTCTTC. Translation gives CASGRDRPSSYNEQFF.

This clone was counted only a few times. This rearrangement joins TRBV5-8 to TRBJ1-6; tentatively, D is TRBD1 (5 bases). Looked up from germline, CDR1 is SGHTS and CDR2 is YDEGEE. The V gene lost 4 bases and the J gene lost 3 bases, with 11 bases spanning the gap. This CDR3 contains 15 residues. CDR3 in amino acids: CASSKEGNYNSPLHF. The DNA of the CDR3 is TGTGCCAGCAGCAAGGAGGGGAACTATAATTCACCCCTCCACTTT.

The chain combines TRBV5-4 with TRBJ1-2; D is perhaps TRBD1 (6 bases). This CDR3 has 16 residues. The V end lost 0 bases, the J end lost 6 bases, and 18 bases lay between the germline ends. The V gene's germline CDR1 is SGHNT and CDR2 YYREEE (reference sequence). CDR3 DNA sequence: TGTGCCAGCAGCTTGGCCGAAGCGGGGGCGGTGGATGGCTACACCTTC. Amino acids: CASSLAEAGAVDGYTF.

The chain has TRBV15 and TRBJ2-3; 10 nucleotides agree with TRBD2. CDR1 is LNHNV and CDR2 is YYDKDF in the germline V gene (reference sequence). The CDR3 has 14 residues. Trimming at V came to 8 bases and at J to 5 bases, leaving 7 bases not matched to a gene. The CDR3 DNA reads TGTGCCACCGCACAGACTAGCGGGTTAGATACGCAGTATTTT. It encodes CATAQTSGLDTQYF.

This clone was picked up a small number of times. The chain is built from TRBV7-3 and TRBJ1-1; weak D call: TRBD1 (5 bases). This CDR3 is built from 14 residues. CDR1 is SGHTA and CDR2 is FQGTGA in the germline V gene. V dropped 5 bases and J dropped 1 base, with 11 bases sitting between them. The CDR3 sequence: CASSPGRGNTEAFF. The CDR3 region has the DNA TGTGCCAGCAGCCCCGGAAGGGGGAACACTGAAGCTTTCTTT.